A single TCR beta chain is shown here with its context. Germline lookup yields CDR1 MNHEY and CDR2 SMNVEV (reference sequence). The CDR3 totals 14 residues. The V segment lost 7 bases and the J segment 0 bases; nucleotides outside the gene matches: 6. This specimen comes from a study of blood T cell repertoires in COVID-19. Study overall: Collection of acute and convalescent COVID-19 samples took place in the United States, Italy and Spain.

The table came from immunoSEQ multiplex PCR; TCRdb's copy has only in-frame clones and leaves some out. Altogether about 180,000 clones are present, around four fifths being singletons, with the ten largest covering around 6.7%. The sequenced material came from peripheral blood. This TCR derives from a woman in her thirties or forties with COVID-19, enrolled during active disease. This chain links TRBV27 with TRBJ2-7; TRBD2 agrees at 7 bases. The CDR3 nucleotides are TGTGCCAGCACGCCTAGCGGCCCCTCCTACGAGCAGTACTTC. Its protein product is CASTPSGPSYEQYF.